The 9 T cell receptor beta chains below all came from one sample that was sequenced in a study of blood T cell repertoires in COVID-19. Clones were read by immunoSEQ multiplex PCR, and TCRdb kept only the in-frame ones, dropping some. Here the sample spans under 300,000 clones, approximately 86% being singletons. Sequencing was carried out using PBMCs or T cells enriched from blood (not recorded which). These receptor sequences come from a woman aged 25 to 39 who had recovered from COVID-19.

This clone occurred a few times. This CDR3 is CASSFGAGGTGTDTQYF. The DNA for the CDR3 is TGCGCCAGCAGCTTTGGGGCAGGGGGGACGGGCACAGATACGCAGTATTTT. V is TRBV5-1 and J is TRBJ2-3; perhaps TRBD1 as D (7 bases). Germline assignment: CDR1 SGHRS and CDR2 YFSETQ. The ends were cut back, 2 bases at V and 1 base at J, with 17 bases in the middle. This CDR3 region has 17 residues.

The CDR3 sequence is CASTGQLHQPQHF. In DNA form, the CDR3 reads TGTGCCAGTACCGGACAGCTCCATCAGCCCCAGCATTTT. This chain joins TRBV19 and TRBJ1-5, with D maybe TRBD1 (6 bases). CDR1 is LNHDA and CDR2 is SQIVND in the germline V gene (reference sequence). The CDR3 spans 13 residues. The V end lost 7 bases, the J end lost 5 bases, and 12 bases lay between the germline ends.

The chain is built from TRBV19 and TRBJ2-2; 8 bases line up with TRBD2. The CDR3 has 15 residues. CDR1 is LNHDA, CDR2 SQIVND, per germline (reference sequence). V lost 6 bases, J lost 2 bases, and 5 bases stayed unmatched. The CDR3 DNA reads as TGTGCCAGTAGCCTACTAGCGGCTAACACCGGGGAGCTGTTTTTT. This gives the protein CASSLLAANTGELFF.

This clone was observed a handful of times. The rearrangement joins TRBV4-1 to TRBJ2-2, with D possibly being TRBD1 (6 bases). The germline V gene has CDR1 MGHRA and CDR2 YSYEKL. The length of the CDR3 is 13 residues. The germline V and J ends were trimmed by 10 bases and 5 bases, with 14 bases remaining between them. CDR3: CATWGQRTGELFF. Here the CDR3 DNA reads TGCGCCACATGGGGACAACGAACCGGGGAGCTGTTTTTT.

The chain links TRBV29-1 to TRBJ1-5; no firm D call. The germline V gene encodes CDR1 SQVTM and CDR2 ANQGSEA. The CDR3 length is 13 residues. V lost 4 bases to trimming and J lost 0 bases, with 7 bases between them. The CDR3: CSVGHFSNQPQHF. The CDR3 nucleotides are TGCAGCGTTGGTCATTTTAGCAATCAGCCCCAGCATTTT.

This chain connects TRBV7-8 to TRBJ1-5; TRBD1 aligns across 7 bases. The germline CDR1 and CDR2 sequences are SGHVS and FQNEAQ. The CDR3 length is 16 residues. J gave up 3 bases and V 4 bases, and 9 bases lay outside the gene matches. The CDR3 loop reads CASSSFGTVDNQPQHF. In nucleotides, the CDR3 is TGTGCCAGCAGCTCATTCGGGACAGTAGACAATCAGCCCCAGCATTTT.

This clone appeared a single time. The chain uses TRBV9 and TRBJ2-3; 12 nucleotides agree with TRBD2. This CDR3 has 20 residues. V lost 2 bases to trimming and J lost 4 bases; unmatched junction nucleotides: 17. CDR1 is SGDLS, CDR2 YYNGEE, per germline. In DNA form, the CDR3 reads TGTGCCAGCAGCGTGGTGGGGCTAGCGGGAGGGCCCTCTTTAGCAGATACGCAGTATTTT. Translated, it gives CASSVVGLAGGPSLADTQYF.

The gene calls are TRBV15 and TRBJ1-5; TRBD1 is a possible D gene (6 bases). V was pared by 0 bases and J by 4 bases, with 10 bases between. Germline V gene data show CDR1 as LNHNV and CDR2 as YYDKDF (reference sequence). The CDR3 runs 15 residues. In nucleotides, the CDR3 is TGTGCCACCAGCAGAGACAGGGGCACAAATCAGCCCCAGCATTTT. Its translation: CATSRDRGTNQPQHF.

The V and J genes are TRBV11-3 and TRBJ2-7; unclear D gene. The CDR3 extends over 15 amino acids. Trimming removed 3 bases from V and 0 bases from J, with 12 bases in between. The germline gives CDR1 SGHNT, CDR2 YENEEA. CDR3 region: CASSLRSTNSYEQYF. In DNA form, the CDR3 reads TGTGCCAGCAGCTTGCGGTCCACCAACTCCTACGAGCAGTACTTC.